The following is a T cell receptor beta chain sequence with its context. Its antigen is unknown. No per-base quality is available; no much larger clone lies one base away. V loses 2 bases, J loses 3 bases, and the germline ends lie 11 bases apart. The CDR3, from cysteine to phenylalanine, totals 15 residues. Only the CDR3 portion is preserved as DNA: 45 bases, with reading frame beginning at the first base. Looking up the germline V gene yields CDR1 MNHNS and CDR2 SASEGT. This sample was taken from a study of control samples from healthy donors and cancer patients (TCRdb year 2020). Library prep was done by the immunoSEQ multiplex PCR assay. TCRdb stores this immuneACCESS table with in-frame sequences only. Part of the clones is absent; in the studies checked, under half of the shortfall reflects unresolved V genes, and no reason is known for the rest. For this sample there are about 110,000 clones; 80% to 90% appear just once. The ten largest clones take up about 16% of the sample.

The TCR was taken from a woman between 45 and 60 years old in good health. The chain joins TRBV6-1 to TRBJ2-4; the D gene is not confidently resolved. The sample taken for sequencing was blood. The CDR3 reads CASSEREGSKNIQYF. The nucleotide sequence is TGTGCCAGCAGTGAAAGGGAAGGAAGCAAAAACATTCAGTACTTC.